The 21 T cell receptor beta chains presented below share a single source sample, sequenced in a study of T-cell memory formation after mild COVID-19. TCRdb passed the 5' RACE reads through MiXCR, listing each CDR3 protein once. The table lists approximately 350,000 distinct CDR3 sequences, 25% to 30% of them singletons. Sequencing was performed on PBMCs or a T cell subset sorted from them (not recorded which). The receptors were sampled from an adult woman who had mild COVID-19 (a few samples of this study predate the infection). Cell type and time point are not known.

The chain uses TRBV24-1 and TRBJ2-1; 11 bases are a match to TRBD2. Germline V gene lookup returns CDR1 KGHDR and CDR2 SFDVKD. Trimming took 4 bases from V and 1 from J; bases not matched to a gene: 2. There are 16 residues in the CDR3. This CDR3 is CATSDASGRSYNEQFF. DNA for the CDR3: TGTGCCACCAGTGACGCTAGCGGGAGGTCCTACAATGAGCAGTTCTTC.

This clonotype has at least ten counts. The V and J genes are TRBV5-1 and TRBJ1-2; unclear D gene. Germline CDR1 is SGHRS and CDR2 is YFSETQ. The CDR3 is 15 residues long. V shed 1 base and J shed 2 bases, with 12 bases lying between them. The CDR3 here is CASSLNPGLNYGYTF. As DNA, the CDR3 is TGCGCCAGCAGCTTGAATCCGGGATTGAACTATGGCTACACCTTC.

This chain links TRBV7-9 with TRBJ2-2, with 7 bases that match TRBD2. Germline CDR1 SEHNR, CDR2 FQNEAQ (reference sequence). CDR3 length equals 14 residues. V lost 1 base and J lost 5; bases outside the gene matches: 1. The CDR3 bases are TGTGCCAGCAGCTTAGAGGGACTAACCGGGGAGCTGTTTTTT. It translates to CASSLEGLTGELFF.

This clonotype has more than one count but fewer than ten. The V call is TRBV7-8, the J call TRBJ1-5; D remains unclear. In germline, CDR1 is SGHVS, CDR2 FQNEAQ. V lost 0 bases and J 5 bases, leaving 14 bases between the germline ends. This CDR3 region has 16 residues. CDR3 DNA: TGTGCCAGCAGCTTAGCGCTGGAGGGAATGGATCAGCCCCAGCATTTT. Amino acids: CASSLALEGMDQPQHF.

The chain uses TRBV29-1 and TRBJ2-2; 9 nucleotides match TRBD1. The germline gives CDR1 SQVTM, CDR2 ANQGSEA. V gave up 6 bases and J gave up 1 base; unmatched junction bases: 0. The CDR3 runs to 13 residues. The CDR3 DNA sequence: TGCAGCGTGGACAGGGGGAACACCGGGGAGCTGTTTTTT. Translated: CSVDRGNTGELFF.

J is TRBJ2-1 and V is TRBV6-1, with D maybe TRBD2 (5 bases). The germline gives CDR1 MNHNS, CDR2 SASEGT. Trimming stripped 10 bases from V and 0 bases from J, with 19 bases between. The CDR3 runs to 16 residues. CDR3 in amino acids: CATPSKEGSSYNEQFF. The CDR3 region has the DNA TGTGCCACCCCCAGCAAAGAGGGTAGCTCCTACAATGAGCAGTTCTTC.

The chain carries TRBV7-9 and TRBJ2-5; the match to TRBD1 covers 7 bases. The J segment lost 1 base and the V segment lost 5 bases, leaving 10 bases of the junction unmatched. Germline CDR1 is SEHNR and CDR2 is FQNEAQ (reference sequence). The length of the CDR3 is 16 residues. This chain's CDR3 is CASSPPVAGGQETQYF. CDR3 sequence (DNA): TGTGCCAGCAGCCCCCCGGTTGCAGGGGGCCAAGAGACCCAGTACTTC.

The chain employs TRBV10-3 and TRBJ1-5; D gene uncertain. V lost 6 bases and J 1 base, leaving 7 bases between the germline ends. The CDR3 extends over 13 amino acids. Germline CDR1 is ENHRY and CDR2 is SYGVKD. CDR3 nucleotide sequence: TGTGCCATCAGAAACGGGAGCAATCAGCCCCAGCATTTT. This codes for CAIRNGSNQPQHF.

This clonotype was observed a handful of times. The chain uses TRBV5-3 and TRBJ1-3; 7 bases map to TRBD1. TRBV5-3 is an ORF, and what it does is uncertain. This CDR3 is built from 16 residues. The V segment lost 2 bases and the J segment 0 bases; nucleotides outside the gene matches: 5. The CDR3 region is CARSFTGVNSGNTIYF. In DNA, the CDR3 is TGTGCCAGAAGCTTTACAGGGGTCAACTCTGGAAACACCATATATTTT.

There are a few counts of this clonotype. The V call is TRBV9, the J call TRBJ2-7, with TRBD2 matching 10 bases. This CDR3 region has 15 residues. CDR1 and CDR2 from the germline V gene are SGDLS and YYNGEE. V lost 0 bases to trimming and J lost 3 bases; unmatched junction nucleotides: 3. The CDR3 sequence is CASSVEAGGLYEQYF. The CDR3 nucleotides are TGTGCCAGCAGCGTAGAAGCGGGAGGGCTCTACGAGCAGTACTTC.

The chain carries TRBV9 and TRBJ2-7; D unresolved. There are 14 residues in the CDR3. V dropped 4 bases and J dropped 6 bases, with 17 bases sitting between them. CDR1 is SGDLS, CDR2 YYNGEE, per germline. The CDR3 reads CASSPQSGYSEQYF. The CDR3, as DNA: TGTGCCAGCAGCCCTCAGTCTGGGTACAGCGAGCAGTACTTC.

This clonotype was counted only a few times. The chain has TRBV20-1 and TRBJ1-4; 10 bases fit TRBD1. The CDR3 has 13 residues. CDR1 DFQATT and CDR2 SNEGSKA come from the germline V gene (reference sequence). Trimming removed 6 bases from V and 4 bases from J; junction bases left unmatched: 2. This CDR3 reads CSAGTGDNEKLFF. CDR3 DNA sequence: TGCAGTGCCGGGACAGGGGATAATGAAAAACTGTTTTTT.

The CDR3 nucleotides read TGTGCCAGCAGCTTCCAGCCCGGGGAGCTGTTTTTT. It translates to CASSFQPGELFF. The chain joins TRBV7-9 to TRBJ2-2; D is unresolved. Trimming shortened V by 3 bases and J by 6 bases, and 5 bases separated the two germline ends. There are 12 residues in the CDR3. Germline V CDR1 and CDR2: SEHNR, FQNEAQ (reference sequence).

The V gene is TRBV6-1, the J gene TRBJ1-5; unclear D gene. CDR3 length: 15 amino acids. Germline V gene data show CDR1 as MNHNS and CDR2 as SASEGT. Trimming shortened V by 6 bases and J by 1 base, and 13 bases separated the two germline ends. CDR3 amino acids: CASRSEGKSNQPQHF. CDR3 nucleotides: TGTGCCAGCAGATCCGAGGGAAAGAGCAATCAGCCCCAGCATTTT.

Written as DNA, the CDR3 is TGTGCCAGCAGCTTGGGGCAGGTTATCGGCGAGCAGTACTTC. Its protein product is CASSLGQVIGEQYF. This chain uses TRBV5-6 with TRBJ2-7, with D hard to call. Germline CDR1 SGHDT, CDR2 YYEEEE. This CDR3 contains 14 residues. V was shortened by 0 bases and J by 6 bases, with 13 bases between the two germline ends. Supplemented by reference TRBV5-6 and TRBJ2-7, the full variable domain reads DAGVTQSPTHLIKTRGQQVTLRCSPKSGHDTVSWYQQALGQGPQFIFQYYEEEERQRGNFPDRFSGHQFPNYSSELNVNALLLGDSALYLCASSLGQVIGEQYFGPGTRLTVT.

The rearrangement links TRBV7-6 to TRBJ2-1; D gene unclear. Trimming pared 2 bases from V and 4 bases from J, leaving 12 bases between. This CDR3 spans 15 amino acids. In germline, CDR1 is SGHVS, CDR2 FNYEAQ. DNA of the CDR3: TGTGCCAGCAGCTTACTGGGGTCCCCTTACAATGAGCAGTTCTTC. Protein: CASSLLGSPYNEQFF.

The chain combines TRBV24-1 with TRBJ1-6, with D hard to call. This CDR3 region has 12 residues. CDR1 is KGHDR, CDR2 SFDVKD, per germline. Between the trimmed V and J ends, which lost 4 bases and 15 bases, there was a span of 12 bases. CDR3 region: CATSENGRYLHF. CDR3 nucleotides: TGTGCCACCAGTGAAAACGGTAGATACCTCCACTTT.

The rearrangement joins TRBV7-9 to TRBJ2-1; no firm D call. V was cut by 2 bases and J by 0 bases, with 11 bases left in between. Germline CDR1 and CDR2: SEHNR and FQNEAQ (reference sequence). This CDR3 is 16 amino acids long. CDR3 loop: CASSLFDGGSYNEQFF. The CDR3 DNA follows: TGTGCCAGCAGCTTATTTGACGGCGGCTCCTACAATGAGCAGTTCTTC.

The CDR3 DNA is TGCAGCGTTGCGGGACAGGCCCGTGAAGCTTTCTTT. Residues: CSVAGQAREAFF. This sequence joins TRBV29-1 and TRBJ1-1; 8 nucleotides line up with TRBD1. In germline, CDR1 is SQVTM, CDR2 ANQGSEA. J lost 7 bases, V lost 4 bases, and 5 bases had no gene match. CDR3 length: 12 amino acids.

This clonotype was seen many times. The genes are TRBV9 and TRBJ1-5; unclear D gene. The V end was cut by 3 bases, the J end by 4 bases, with 14 bases between. From germline, CDR1 is SGDLS and CDR2 YYNGEE. The CDR3 runs to 15 residues. CDR3 bases: TGTGCCAGCAGCGAGGGTTCCCTTGCGAATCAGCCCCAGCATTTT. This translates into CASSEGSLANQPQHF.

The J gene is TRBJ2-7, the V gene TRBV10-3; D unclear. The germline CDR1 and CDR2 sequences are ENHRY and SYGVKD. Trimming stripped 6 bases from V and 3 bases from J, with 9 bases between. This CDR3 is built from 12 residues. CDR3 loop: CAIRKLGYEQYF. For the CDR3, the DNA is TGTGCCATCAGGAAATTGGGCTACGAGCAGTACTTC.